This entry concerns a single T cell receptor (beta chain). Assay used: immunoSEQ multiplex PCR; TCRdb lists only in-frame clones, some missing. The sample lists around 330,000 clones; about 64% were seen once. This entry belongs to a study of cytotoxic CD8 clonotypes in ibrutinib-treated CLL. In the study overall: Of a cohort that held about a dozen relapsed/refractory and some 15 treatment-naive patients, approximately 18 were IGHV unmutated.

Looked up from germline, CDR1 is SGHVS and CDR2 is FQNEAQ. Trimming removed 1 base from V and 5 bases from J, with 11 bases in between. The CDR3 covers 14 residues. This sequence originates from a human donor with chronic lymphocytic leukemia. The sequencing used PBMCs, collected after 36 months of ibrutinib treatment. The chain is built from TRBV7-8 and TRBJ1-1, with D possibly being TRBD1 (5 bases). This CDR3 is CASSLVGTGTEAFF. In nucleotides, the CDR3 is TGTGCCAGCAGCTTAGTCGGGACGGGGACTGAAGCTTTCTTT.